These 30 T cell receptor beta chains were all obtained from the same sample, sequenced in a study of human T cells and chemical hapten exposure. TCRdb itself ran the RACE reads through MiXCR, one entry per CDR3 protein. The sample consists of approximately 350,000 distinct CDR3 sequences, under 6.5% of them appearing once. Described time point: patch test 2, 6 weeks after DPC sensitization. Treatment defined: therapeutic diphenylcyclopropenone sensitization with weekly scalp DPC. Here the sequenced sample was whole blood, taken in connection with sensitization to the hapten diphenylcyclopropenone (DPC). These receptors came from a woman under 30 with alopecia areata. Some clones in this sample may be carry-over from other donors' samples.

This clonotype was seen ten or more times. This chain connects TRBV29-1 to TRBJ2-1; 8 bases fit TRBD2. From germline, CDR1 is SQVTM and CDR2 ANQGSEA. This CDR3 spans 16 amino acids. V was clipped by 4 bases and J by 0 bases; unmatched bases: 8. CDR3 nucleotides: TGCAGCGTTGTAATGGAGCGGGGGAGCTCCTACAATGAGCAGTTCTTC. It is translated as CSVVMERGSSYNEQFF.

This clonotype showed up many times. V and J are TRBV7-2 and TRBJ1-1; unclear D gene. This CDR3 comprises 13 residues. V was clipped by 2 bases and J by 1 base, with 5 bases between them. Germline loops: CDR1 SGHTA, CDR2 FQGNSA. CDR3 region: CASSLFGNTEAFF. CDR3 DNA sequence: TGTGCCAGCAGCTTATTCGGGAACACTGAAGCTTTCTTT.

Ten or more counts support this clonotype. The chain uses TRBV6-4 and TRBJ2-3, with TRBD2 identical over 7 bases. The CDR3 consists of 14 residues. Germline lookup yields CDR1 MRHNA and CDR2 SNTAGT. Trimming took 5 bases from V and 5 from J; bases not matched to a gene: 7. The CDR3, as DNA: TGTGCCAGCAGTAAAAGCGGGGAGGGAGATACGCAGTATTTT. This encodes CASSKSGEGDTQYF.

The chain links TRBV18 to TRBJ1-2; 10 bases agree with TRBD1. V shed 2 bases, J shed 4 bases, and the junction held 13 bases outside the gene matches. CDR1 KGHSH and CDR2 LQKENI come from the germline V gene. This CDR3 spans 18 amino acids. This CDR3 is CASSPTGTGEHPIYGYTF. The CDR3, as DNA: TGTGCCAGCTCACCAACCGGGACAGGGGAGCACCCGATCTATGGCTACACCTTC.

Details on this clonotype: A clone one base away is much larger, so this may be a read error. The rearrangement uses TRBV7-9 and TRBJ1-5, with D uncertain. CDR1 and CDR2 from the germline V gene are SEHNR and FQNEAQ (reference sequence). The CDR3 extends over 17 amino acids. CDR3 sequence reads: CASNLAGSFISNQPQHF. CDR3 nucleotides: TGTGCCAGCAACTTAGCAGGCTCATTCATTAGCAATCAGCCCCAGCATTTT.

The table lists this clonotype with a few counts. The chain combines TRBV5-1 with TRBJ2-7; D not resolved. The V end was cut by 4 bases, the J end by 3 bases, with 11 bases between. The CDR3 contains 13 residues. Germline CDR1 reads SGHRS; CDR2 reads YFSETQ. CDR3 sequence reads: CASSLEWGYEQYF. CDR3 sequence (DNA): TGCGCCAGCAGCCTGGAGTGGGGCTACGAGCAGTACTTC.

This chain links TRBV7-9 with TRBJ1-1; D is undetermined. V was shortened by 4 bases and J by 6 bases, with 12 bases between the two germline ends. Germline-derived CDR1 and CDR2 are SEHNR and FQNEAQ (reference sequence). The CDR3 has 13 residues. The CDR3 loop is CASSSSTPSEAFF. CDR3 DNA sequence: TGTGCCAGCAGCTCCTCTACGCCGTCTGAAGCTTTCTTT.

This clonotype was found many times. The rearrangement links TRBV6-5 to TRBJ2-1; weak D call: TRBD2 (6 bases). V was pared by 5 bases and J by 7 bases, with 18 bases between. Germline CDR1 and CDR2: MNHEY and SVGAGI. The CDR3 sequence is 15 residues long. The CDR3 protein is CASSRALAGGNEQFF. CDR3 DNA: TGTGCCAGCAGTCGAGCACTAGCCGGGGGAAATGAGCAGTTCTTC.

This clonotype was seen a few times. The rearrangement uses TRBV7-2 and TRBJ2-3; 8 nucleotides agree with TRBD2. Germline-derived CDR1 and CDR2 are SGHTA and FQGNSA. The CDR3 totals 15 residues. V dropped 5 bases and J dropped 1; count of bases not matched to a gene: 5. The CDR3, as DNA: TGTGCCAGCAGCCCGGGACTAGAGGGCACAGATACGCAGTATTTT. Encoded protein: CASSPGLEGTDTQYF.

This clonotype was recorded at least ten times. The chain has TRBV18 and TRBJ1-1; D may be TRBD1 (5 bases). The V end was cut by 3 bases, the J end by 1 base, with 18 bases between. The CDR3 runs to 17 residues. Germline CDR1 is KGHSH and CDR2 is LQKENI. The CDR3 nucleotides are TGTGCCAGCTCACCCTCATATTCCCGCGGGGCGAACACTGAAGCTTTCTTT. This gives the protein CASSPSYSRGANTEAFF. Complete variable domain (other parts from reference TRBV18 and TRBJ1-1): NAGVMQNPRHLVRRRGQEARLRCSPMKGHSHVYWYRQLPEEGLKFMVYLQKENIIDESGMPKERFSAEFPKEGPSILRIQQVVRGDSAAYFCASSPSYSRGANTEAFFGQGTRLTVV.

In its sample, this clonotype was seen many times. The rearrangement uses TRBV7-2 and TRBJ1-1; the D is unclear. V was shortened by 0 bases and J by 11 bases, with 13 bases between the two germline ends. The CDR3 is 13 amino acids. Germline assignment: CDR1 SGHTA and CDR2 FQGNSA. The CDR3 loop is CASSLAFPQRAFF. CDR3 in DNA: TGTGCCAGCAGCTTAGCGTTTCCGCAGCGGGCTTTCTTT.

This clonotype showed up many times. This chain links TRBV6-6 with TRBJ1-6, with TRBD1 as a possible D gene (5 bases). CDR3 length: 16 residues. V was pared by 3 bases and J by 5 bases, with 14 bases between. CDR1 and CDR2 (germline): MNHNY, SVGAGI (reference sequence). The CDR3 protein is CASSYFEGNHNSPLHF. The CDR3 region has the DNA TGTGCCAGCAGTTATTTTGAGGGGAACCATAATTCACCCCTCCACTTT.

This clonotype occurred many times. CDR3 region: CASRTGTGGNSPLHF. The DNA for the CDR3 is TGTGCCAGCAGAACGGGGACAGGGGGGAATTCACCCCTCCACTTT. The genes are TRBV6-5 and TRBJ1-6; TRBD1 matches 11 bases. This CDR3 comprises 15 residues. Unmatched junction bases numbered 5, after V lost 6 bases and J lost 7 bases. The germline V gene has CDR1 MNHEY and CDR2 SVGAGI.

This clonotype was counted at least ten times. The CDR3 sequence: CASSLQDGANEKLFF. CDR3 sequence (DNA): TGTGCCAGCAGCTTGCAGGACGGAGCTAATGAAAAACTGTTTTTT. The chain links TRBV5-4 to TRBJ1-4; D gene unclear. Germline V gene data show CDR1 as SGHNT and CDR2 as YYREEE (reference sequence). V was trimmed by 1 base and J by 3 bases, leaving 10 bases between them. The CDR3 spans 15 residues.

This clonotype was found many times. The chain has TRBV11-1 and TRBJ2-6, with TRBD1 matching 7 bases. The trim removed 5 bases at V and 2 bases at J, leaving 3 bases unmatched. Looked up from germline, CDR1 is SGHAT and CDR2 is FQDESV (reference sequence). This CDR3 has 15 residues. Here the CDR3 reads CASSTTGTGANVLTF. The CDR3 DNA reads TGTGCCAGCAGCACGACAGGGACTGGGGCCAACGTCCTGACTTTC.

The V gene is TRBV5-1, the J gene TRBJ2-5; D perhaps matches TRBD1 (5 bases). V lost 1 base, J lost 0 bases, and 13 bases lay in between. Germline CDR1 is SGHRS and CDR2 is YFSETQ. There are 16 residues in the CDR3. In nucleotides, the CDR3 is TGCGCCAGCAGCTTGAAGTCAGGGCCTTACCAAGAGACCCAGTACTTC. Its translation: CASSLKSGPYQETQYF.

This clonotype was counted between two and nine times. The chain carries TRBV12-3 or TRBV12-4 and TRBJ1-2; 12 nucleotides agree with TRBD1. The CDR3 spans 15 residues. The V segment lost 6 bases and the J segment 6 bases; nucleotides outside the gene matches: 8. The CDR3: CASRPGTGGRDGYTF. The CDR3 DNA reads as TGTGCCAGCAGGCCCGGGACAGGGGGCAGGGATGGCTACACCTTC.

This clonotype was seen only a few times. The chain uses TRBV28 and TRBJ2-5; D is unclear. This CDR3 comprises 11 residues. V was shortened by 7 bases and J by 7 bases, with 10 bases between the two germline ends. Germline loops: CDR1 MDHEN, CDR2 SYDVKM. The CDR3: CASNKERTQYF. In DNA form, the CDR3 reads TGTGCCAGCAATAAGGAGAGGACCCAGTACTTC. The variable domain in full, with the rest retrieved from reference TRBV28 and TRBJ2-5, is DVKVTQSSRYLVKRTGEKVFLECVQDMDHENMFWYRQDPGLGLRLIYFSYDVKMKEKGDIPEGYSVSREKKERFSLILESASTNQTSMYLCASNKERTQYFGPGTRLLVL.

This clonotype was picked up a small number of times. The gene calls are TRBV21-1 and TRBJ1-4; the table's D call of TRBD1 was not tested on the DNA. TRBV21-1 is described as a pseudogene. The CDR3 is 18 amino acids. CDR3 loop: CASSKGFVRGSANEKLFF. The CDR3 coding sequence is TGTGCCAGCAGCAAAGGGTTCGTCAGGGGGTCGGCTAATGAAAAACTGTTTTTT.

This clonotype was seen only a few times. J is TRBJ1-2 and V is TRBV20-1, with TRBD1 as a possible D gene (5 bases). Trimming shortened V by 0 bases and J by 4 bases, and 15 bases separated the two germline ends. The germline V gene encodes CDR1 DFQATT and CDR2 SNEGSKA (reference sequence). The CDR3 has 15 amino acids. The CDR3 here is CSARDPRGTSYGYTF. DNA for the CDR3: TGCAGTGCTAGAGATCCGAGAGGGACCAGCTATGGCTACACCTTC.

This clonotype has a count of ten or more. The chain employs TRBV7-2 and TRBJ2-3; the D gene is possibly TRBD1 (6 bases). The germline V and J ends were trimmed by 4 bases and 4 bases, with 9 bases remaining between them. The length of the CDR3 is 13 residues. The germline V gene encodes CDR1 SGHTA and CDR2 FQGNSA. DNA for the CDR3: TGTGCCAGCAGCTCACAGGGTTCAGATACGCAGTATTTT. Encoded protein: CASSSQGSDTQYF.

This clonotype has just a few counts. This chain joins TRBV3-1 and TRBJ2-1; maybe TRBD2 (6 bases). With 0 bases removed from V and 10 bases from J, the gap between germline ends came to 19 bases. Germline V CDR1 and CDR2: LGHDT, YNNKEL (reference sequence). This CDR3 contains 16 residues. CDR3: CASSQDSPSGGGEQFF. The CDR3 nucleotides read TGTGCCAGCAGCCAAGACTCGCCGTCCGGGGGAGGAGAGCAGTTCTTC.

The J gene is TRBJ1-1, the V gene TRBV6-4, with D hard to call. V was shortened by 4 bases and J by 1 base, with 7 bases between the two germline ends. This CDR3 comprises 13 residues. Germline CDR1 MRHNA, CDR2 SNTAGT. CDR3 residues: CASSAVPNTEAFF. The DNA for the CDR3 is TGTGCCAGCAGTGCCGTTCCGAACACTGAAGCTTTCTTT.

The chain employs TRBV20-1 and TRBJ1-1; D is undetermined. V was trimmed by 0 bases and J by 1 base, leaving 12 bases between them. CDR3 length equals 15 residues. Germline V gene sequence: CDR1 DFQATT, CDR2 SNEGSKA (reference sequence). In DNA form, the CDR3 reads TGCAGTGCTAGAGATCCCGATCTTGAGAACACTGAAGCTTTCTTT. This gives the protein CSARDPDLENTEAFF.

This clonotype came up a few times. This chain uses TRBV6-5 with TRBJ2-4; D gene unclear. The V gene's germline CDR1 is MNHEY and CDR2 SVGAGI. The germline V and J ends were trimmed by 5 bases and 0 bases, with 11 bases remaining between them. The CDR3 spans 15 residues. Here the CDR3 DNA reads TGTGCCAGCAGTAGACGGCAGGTAGCCAAAAACATTCAGTACTTC. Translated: CASSRRQVAKNIQYF.

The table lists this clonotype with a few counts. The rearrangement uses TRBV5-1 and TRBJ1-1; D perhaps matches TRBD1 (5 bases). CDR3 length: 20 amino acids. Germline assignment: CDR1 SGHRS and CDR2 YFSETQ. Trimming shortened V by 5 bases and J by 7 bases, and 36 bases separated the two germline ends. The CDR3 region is CASRDTGARDSGPATLEAFF. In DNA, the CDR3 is TGCGCCAGCAGGGATACAGGAGCCCGCGACTCAGGCCCCGCGACTCTTGAAGCTTTCTTT.

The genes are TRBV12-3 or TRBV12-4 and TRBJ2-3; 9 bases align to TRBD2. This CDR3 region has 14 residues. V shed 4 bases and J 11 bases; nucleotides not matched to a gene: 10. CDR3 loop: CASSSGGSGGRQYF. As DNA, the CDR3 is TGTGCCAGCAGTTCCGGTGGGAGCGGGGGGAGGCAGTATTTT.

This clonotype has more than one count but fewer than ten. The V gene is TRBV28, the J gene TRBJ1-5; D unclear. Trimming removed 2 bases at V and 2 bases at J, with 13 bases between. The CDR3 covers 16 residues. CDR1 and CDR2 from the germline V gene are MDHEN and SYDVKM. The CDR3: CASSLPSQSRNQPQHF. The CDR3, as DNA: TGTGCCAGCAGTTTACCCTCACAAAGCCGCAATCAGCCCCAGCATTTT.

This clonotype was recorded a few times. The CDR3, as DNA: TGTGCCACCAGCAGAGACGTGAAGGGGGAGACCCAGTACTTC. Translating it yields CATSRDVKGETQYF. The chain combines TRBV15 with TRBJ2-5, with D maybe TRBD1 (5 bases). CDR1 and CDR2 from the germline V gene are LNHNV and YYDKDF (reference sequence). V was shortened by 0 bases and J by 5 bases, with 10 bases between the two germline ends. This CDR3 spans 14 amino acids.

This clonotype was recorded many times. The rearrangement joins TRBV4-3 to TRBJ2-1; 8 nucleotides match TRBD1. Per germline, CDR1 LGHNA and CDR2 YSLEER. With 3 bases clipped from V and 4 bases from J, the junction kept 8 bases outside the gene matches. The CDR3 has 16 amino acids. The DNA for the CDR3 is TGCGCCAGCAGCCAGACCACAGGGGGACGGTACAATGAGCAGTTCTTC. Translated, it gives CASSQTTGGRYNEQFF.